These 21 T cell receptor beta chains originate from one sample sequenced in a study of identical twins. One entry per CDR3 protein results from TCRdb running MiXCR on the 5' RACE reads. The repertoire holds roughly 710,000 distinct CDR3 sequences, 5.5% to 6.5% seen once, with 1.5% to 2% in the top ten. What was sequenced was naive T cells sorted from blood. These receptors originate from a young man in good health.

This clonotype was counted ten times or more. J is TRBJ2-3 and V is TRBV5-5, with D possibly TRBD2 on 6 matching bases. CDR3 length: 16 amino acids. V shed 2 bases and J shed 3 bases, with 16 bases lying between them. The germline CDR1 and CDR2 sequences are SGHKS and YYEKEE (reference sequence). The CDR3 sequence is CASSFPPGGRTDTQYF. Written as DNA, the CDR3 is TGTGCCAGCAGCTTTCCCCCCGGGGGTCGAACAGATACGCAGTATTTT.

Here the CDR3 reads CSARDAGFGYGYTF. The CDR3 DNA sequence: TGCAGTGCTAGAGATGCAGGGTTTGGCTATGGCTACACCTTC. The rearrangement uses TRBV20-1 and TRBJ1-2; TRBD1 might be the D (5 bases). V dropped 0 bases and J dropped 4 bases, with 12 bases sitting between them. Germline loops: CDR1 DFQATT, CDR2 SNEGSKA (reference sequence). The CDR3 has 14 residues.

This clonotype was found a few times. This chain connects TRBV5-1 to TRBJ2-2; no reliable D call. The germline V gene has CDR1 SGHRS and CDR2 YFSETQ. Deletions cut 9 bases from V and 7 bases from J, with 10 bases between. CDR3 length: 11 residues. CDR3 DNA: TGCGCCACTTCGGGTGGCGGGGAGCTGTTTTTT. Translating gives CATSGGGELFF.

The rearrangement links TRBV5-1 to TRBJ2-2; TRBD1 matches 7 bases. With V trimmed by 4 bases and J by 1 base, 13 bases remained unmatched. The CDR3 spans 18 residues. Germline-derived CDR1 and CDR2 are SGHRS and YFSETQ. CDR3 protein: CASSQDRASRKNTGELFF. In nucleotides, the CDR3 is TGCGCCAGCAGCCAAGACAGGGCGTCCCGAAAGAACACCGGGGAGCTGTTTTTT.

J is TRBJ2-1 and V is TRBV20-1; possibly TRBD1 for D (5 bases). This CDR3 contains 12 residues. From germline, CDR1 is DFQATT and CDR2 SNEGSKA (reference sequence). Trimming took off 6 bases at V and 7 bases at J, with 13 bases between the two ends. CDR3 residues: CSAGRTRNEQFF. The CDR3 region has the DNA TGCAGTGCCGGTAGGACACGGAATGAGCAGTTCTTC.

This clonotype has more than one count but fewer than ten. CDR3 in DNA: TGTGCCAGCAGCTTAGCGCCCCAGGGTGGTGGCTACACCTTC. Its translation is CASSLAPQGGGYTF. The genes are TRBV7-6 and TRBJ1-2; weak D call: TRBD1 (5 bases). Deletions cut 0 bases from V and 7 bases from J, with 12 bases between. In germline, CDR1 is SGHVS, CDR2 FNYEAQ. This CDR3 contains 14 residues.

V is TRBV5-6 and J is TRBJ2-1; 10 bases match TRBD1. Trimming cost V 4 bases and J 8 bases; bases outside gene matches: 9. Germline CDR1 and CDR2: SGHDT and YYEEEE. This CDR3 is built from 15 residues. CDR3 in DNA: TGTGCCAGCAGCACCGCGGGACAGGGGTTTGATGAGCAGTTCTTC. Its protein is CASSTAGQGFDEQFF. The full variable domain, completed using reference TRBV5-6 and TRBJ2-1, is DAGVTQSPTHLIKTRGQQVTLRCSPKSGHDTVSWYQQALGQGPQFIFQYYEEEERQRGNFPDRFSGHQFPNYSSELNVNALLLGDSALYLCASSTAGQGFDEQFFGPGTRLTVL.

Details on this clonotype: A junction boundary mismatches the germline segment, possibly from a read error. V is TRBV6-5 and J is TRBJ2-7; D uncertain. The CDR3 is made up of 15 amino acids. Per the germline V gene, CDR1 is MNHEY and CDR2 is SVGAGI. For the CDR3, the DNA is TGTGCCAGCAGTTACACCCGGACGGGCTCCTACGAGCTGTACTTC. Protein sequence: CASSYTRTGSYELYF.

This clonotype was recorded many times. The chain combines TRBV5-1 with TRBJ2-1; 11 positions match TRBD2. The CDR3 extends over 17 amino acids. The V gene end was trimmed by 1 base and the J gene end by 8 bases; junction bases not matched to a gene: 11. The germline V gene encodes CDR1 SGHRS and CDR2 YFSETQ. CDR3 amino acids: CASSLFLLAGGPDEQFF. CDR3 in DNA: TGCGCCAGCAGCTTGTTTTTGTTAGCGGGAGGGCCAGATGAGCAGTTCTTC.

This clonotype came up many times. The rearrangement uses TRBV15 and TRBJ2-2, with TRBD1 matching over 7 bases. V was pared by 1 base and J by 4 bases, with 6 bases of the junction left unmatched. This CDR3 spans 16 amino acids. Germline V CDR1 and CDR2: LNHNV, YYDKDF (reference sequence). CDR3 sequence reads: CATSRGRQGGTGELFF. In DNA form, the CDR3 reads TGTGCCACCAGCAGAGGCCGACAGGGTGGCACCGGGGAGCTGTTTTTT. Combining the CDR3 with reference TRBV15 and TRBJ2-2 gives the whole variable domain DAMVIQNPRYQVTQFGKPVTLSCSQTLNHNVMYWYQQKSSQAPKLLFHYYDKDFNNEADTPDNFQSRRPNTSFCFLDIRSPGLGDTAMYLCATSRGRQGGTGELFFGEGSRLTVL.

V gene TRBV5-1 combines with J gene TRBJ2-1; 7 bases align to TRBD2. From germline, CDR1 is SGHRS and CDR2 YFSETQ. V lost 4 bases, J lost 6 bases, and 10 bases stayed unmatched. The CDR3 sequence is 15 residues long. The DNA for the CDR3 is TGCGCCAGCAGCGGGGGACTACCGGCCCTCAATGAGCAGTTCTTC. Residues: CASSGGLPALNEQFF.

The chain joins TRBV6-2 or TRBV6-3 to TRBJ2-3, with 12 bases identical to TRBD2. Germline V gene lookup returns CDR1 MNHEY and CDR2 SVGEGT. The V and J ends lost 6 bases and 3 bases, in that order; junction bases with no gene match: 4. The CDR3 has 15 amino acids. Here the CDR3 reads CASRRLAGVTDTQYF. CDR3 nucleotide sequence: TGTGCCAGCAGACGACTAGCGGGAGTTACAGATACGCAGTATTTT.

The V call is TRBV10-3, the J call TRBJ2-1; D may be TRBD2 (6 bases). The V gene lost 4 bases and the J gene lost 14 bases, with 18 bases spanning the gap. Germline lookup yields CDR1 ENHRY and CDR2 SYGVKD. The CDR3 contains 13 residues. The CDR3: CAISGSTSREKFF. The DNA for the CDR3 is TGTGCCATCAGTGGATCTACTAGCAGGGAAAAGTTCTTC.

The table lists this clonotype with a few counts. The chain carries TRBV5-1 and TRBJ2-1; 8 bases agree with TRBD2. The germline V gene has CDR1 SGHRS and CDR2 YFSETQ. Trimming removed 4 bases from V and 8 bases from J; junction bases left unmatched: 5. This CDR3 spans 13 amino acids. Written as DNA, the CDR3 is TGCGCCAGCAGCCCGACTAGCGTGCATGAGCAGTTCTTC. Protein: CASSPTSVHEQFF.

This clonotype was seen at least ten times. The V gene is TRBV7-9, the J gene TRBJ1-4, with a weak D call TRBD1 (5 bases). CDR1 and CDR2 from the germline V gene are SEHNR and FQNEAQ (reference sequence). This CDR3 is 16 amino acids long. With 0 bases removed from V and 4 bases from J, the gap between germline ends came to 12 bases. The CDR3 DNA sequence: TGTGCCAGCAGCTTAGCCCAACAGGTCATTAATGAAAAACTGTTTTTT. Translating gives CASSLAQQVINEKLFF.

This clonotype has a count of ten or more. J is TRBJ1-6 and V is TRBV4-3, with D perhaps matching TRBD1 (6 bases). Germline values: CDR1 LGHNA, CDR2 YSLEER. V was cut by 0 bases and J by 9 bases, with 15 bases left in between. The CDR3 is 16 amino acids. The CDR3: CASSQDPSGVGSPLHF. CDR3 nucleotide sequence: TGCGCCAGCAGCCAAGACCCCTCAGGGGTCGGTTCACCCCTCCACTTT.

The DNA of the CDR3 is TGCAGCGCCGAGCTAGCGCAGAGCTCCTACAATGAGCAGTTCTTC. It encodes CSAELAQSSYNEQFF. This sequence joins TRBV29-1 and TRBJ2-1; D perhaps matches TRBD2 (6 bases). V was cut by 7 bases and J by 0 bases, with 16 bases left in between. The CDR3 has 15 residues. Germline V gene data show CDR1 as SQVTM and CDR2 as ANQGSEA.

The table lists this clonotype with a few counts. The chain has TRBV7-9 and TRBJ2-1; 10 nucleotides match TRBD2. V was pared by 1 base and J by 5 bases, with 8 bases of the junction left unmatched. Per germline, CDR1 SEHNR and CDR2 FQNEAQ (reference sequence). There are 17 residues in the CDR3. CDR3 loop: CASSLGALAGDHNEQFF. CDR3 bases: TGTGCCAGCAGCTTAGGAGCCCTAGCGGGGGATCACAATGAGCAGTTCTTC.

The chain joins TRBV28 to TRBJ1-6; 7 nucleotides line up with TRBD1. The V gene end was trimmed by 8 bases and the J gene end by 5 bases; junction bases not matched to a gene: 6. The CDR3 has 14 residues. Germline-derived CDR1 and CDR2 are MDHEN and SYDVKM. The CDR3 DNA is TGTGCCAGCGATCCCGGGACAGATAATTCACCCCTCCACTTT. It codes for CASDPGTDNSPLHF.

This clonotype was detected only a few times. This chain uses TRBV7-8 with TRBJ1-1; possible D gene TRBD1, 5 bases. Germline loops: CDR1 SGHVS, CDR2 FQNEAQ. Between the trimmed V and J ends, which lost 5 bases and 7 bases, there was a span of 11 bases. The CDR3 is 12 residues long. In DNA, the CDR3 is TGTGCCAGCAGCCCTGGGACGTTTGAAGCTTTCTTT. As protein: CASSPGTFEAFF.

At least ten counts were recorded for this clonotype. The CDR3 DNA reads TGCAGCGTTGACCGGGGCCGGACTAGCGGACAAGAGACCCAGTACTTC. Translating it yields CSVDRGRTSGQETQYF. The rearrangement joins TRBV29-1 to TRBJ2-5, with TRBD2 matching over 10 bases. This CDR3 has 16 amino acids. Per the germline V gene, CDR1 is SQVTM and CDR2 is ANQGSEA. V lost 3 bases to trimming and J lost 2 bases; unmatched junction nucleotides: 9.